These 10 T cell receptor beta chains were all obtained from the same sample, sequenced in a study of cytomegalovirus exposure and HLA in healthy donors. The PCR made use of 60 Vbeta and 13 Jbeta primers. Sequenced by immunoSEQ multiplex PCR; TCRdb stores in-frame clones only, minus some. The sample carries about 180,000 clones, roughly four fifths recorded once. Sequenced input: PBMCs. The receptors were gathered from a man aged 18-30 years in good health and CMV-seronegative.

The V gene is TRBV7-9, the J gene TRBJ1-2; 8 bases are shared with TRBD1. The CDR3 consists of 15 residues. V was pared by 5 bases and J by 6 bases, with 11 bases of the junction left unmatched. Germline V lookup: CDR1 SEHNR, CDR2 FQNEAQ (reference sequence). The CDR3 DNA reads as TGTGCCAGCAGCGGGGCGGCAGGGGGCGAGGATGGCTACACCTTC. Its translation is CASSGAAGGEDGYTF.

This clone was seen more than once but under ten times. The rearrangement links TRBV10-3 to TRBJ1-1; possibly TRBD1 for D (6 bases). The germline V gene has CDR1 ENHRY and CDR2 SYGVKD. V gave up 10 bases and J gave up 3 bases, with 21 bases separating them. CDR3 length: 15 amino acids. CDR3 sequence reads: CATIHAGANYTEAFF. The CDR3 coding sequence is TGTGCCACAATTCATGCGGGGGCGAATTACACTGAAGCTTTCTTT.

The J gene is TRBJ2-7, the V gene TRBV29-1; D is perhaps TRBD1 (6 bases). Germline V gene data show CDR1 as SQVTM and CDR2 as ANQGSEA. The CDR3 totals 15 residues. V lost 1 base and J lost 3, with 16 bases in between. The CDR3 reads CSVEVRTELFYEQYF. The CDR3, as DNA: TGCAGCGTTGAAGTTAGGACAGAACTTTTCTACGAGCAGTACTTC.

This chain links TRBV6-1 with TRBJ1-4; D is uncertain. V lost 8 bases and J lost 0, with 10 bases in between. The CDR3 is 14 residues long. From germline, CDR1 is MNHNS and CDR2 SASEGT. DNA for the CDR3: TGTGCCAGCGGGTTAGCGGCAACTAATGAAAAACTGTTTTTT. Amino acid sequence: CASGLAATNEKLFF.

This clone was observed a few times. This chain links TRBV18 with TRBJ2-5, with 10 bases that match TRBD1. Per germline, CDR1 KGHSH and CDR2 LQKENI. The CDR3 has 16 amino acids. V lost 3 bases, J lost 4 bases, and 8 bases stayed unmatched. This CDR3 is CASSPADRGLGETQYF. CDR3 coding DNA: TGTGCCAGCTCACCCGCCGACAGGGGGCTGGGAGAGACCCAGTACTTC.

The J gene is TRBJ1-2, the V gene TRBV20-1; D is ambiguous. In germline, CDR1 is DFQATT, CDR2 SNEGSKA (reference sequence). Trimming left V 0 bases short and J 7 bases short, with 6 bases between. This CDR3 spans 11 amino acids. Written as DNA, the CDR3 is TGCAGTGCTAGAGATCAGTCTGGCTACACCTTC. This encodes CSARDQSGYTF.

DNA for the CDR3: TGTGCCAGCAGCTCCCGACTAGCGGGGGGCCATAGAGGCACCGGGGAGCTGTTTTTT. Translating it yields CASSSRLAGGHRGTGELFF. This rearrangement joins TRBV7-9 to TRBJ2-2, with TRBD2 identical over 13 bases. The CDR3 extends over 19 amino acids. Germline V gene sequence: CDR1 SEHNR, CDR2 FQNEAQ (reference sequence). V lost 4 bases to trimming and J lost 4 bases; unmatched junction nucleotides: 12.

This clone was observed once. V usage is TRBV10-3 and J usage is TRBJ1-2, with 7 bases fitting TRBD1. After removal of 5 bases from V and 5 bases from J, the junction contained 5 bases not matched to a gene. CDR1 ENHRY and CDR2 SYGVKD come from the germline V gene. CDR3 length equals 13 residues. The CDR3 here is CAISSDRDYGYTF. As DNA, the CDR3 is TGTGCCATCAGTTCTGACAGGGATTATGGCTACACCTTC.

The chain is built from TRBV13 and TRBJ2-7; 10 nucleotides align to TRBD1. Trimming at V came to 4 bases and at J to 2 bases, leaving 5 bases not matched to a gene. Germline lookup yields CDR1 PRHDT and CDR2 FYEKMQ (reference sequence). This CDR3 spans 15 amino acids. CDR3 DNA: TGTGCCAGCAGCTCCCGACAGGGGGCGCCCTACGAGCAGTACTTC. Translated: CASSSRQGAPYEQYF.

The DNA of the CDR3 is TGTGCCGGAGCCAGGGGGCCCGGTTACGAGCAGTACTTC. Amino acids: CAGARGPGYEQYF. This rearrangement joins TRBV6-5 to TRBJ2-7, with 8 bases lining up with TRBD1. V shed 11 bases and J 4 bases; nucleotides not matched to a gene: 10. CDR1 and CDR2 (germline): MNHEY, SVGAGI. This CDR3 has 13 amino acids.